This TCR beta chain was identified during a study of blood T cells in healthy people across ages. This clonotype appeared many times. Then a second PCR, running roughly 7 to 11 cycles, was carried out with a sample-barcoded 5' primer and a J-beta primer mix. TCRdb called the 5' RACE reads again in MiXCR, with one record for every CDR3 protein. The sample shows around 1,500,000 distinct CDR3 sequences, under 30% of them seen only once. This CDR3 is 14 amino acids long. The V gene lost 0 bases and the J gene lost 7 bases, with 12 bases spanning the gap. Germline V lookup: CDR1 MNHEY, CDR2 SVGAGI. This clonotype originated in a woman between 25 and 40 years old in good health. This chain connects TRBV6-5 to TRBJ1-2, with D unresolved. Sequencing was performed on blood. CDR3 loop: CASSYSAFGSGYTF. The CDR3 DNA is TGTGCCAGCAGTTACTCCGCATTTGGCAGTGGCTACACCTTC.